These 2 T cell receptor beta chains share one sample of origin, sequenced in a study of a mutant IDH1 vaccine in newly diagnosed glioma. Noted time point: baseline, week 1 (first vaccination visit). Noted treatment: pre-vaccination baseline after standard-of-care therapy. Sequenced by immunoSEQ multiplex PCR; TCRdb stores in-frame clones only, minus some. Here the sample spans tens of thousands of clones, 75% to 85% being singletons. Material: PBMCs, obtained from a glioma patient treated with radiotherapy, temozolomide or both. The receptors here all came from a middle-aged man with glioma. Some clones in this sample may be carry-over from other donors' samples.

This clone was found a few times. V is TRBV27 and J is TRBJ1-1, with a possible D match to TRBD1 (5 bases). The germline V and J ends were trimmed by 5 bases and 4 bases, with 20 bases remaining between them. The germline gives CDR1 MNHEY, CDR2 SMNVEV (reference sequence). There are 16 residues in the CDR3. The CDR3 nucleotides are TGTGCCAGCAGTGAGCTTTGGGGGAGGGCGGGCACTGAAGCTTTCTTT. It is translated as CASSELWGRAGTEAFF.

DNA of the CDR3: TGTGCCAGCATTCTCGGGACAGGTACCAATGAGCAGTTCTTC. It yields the protein CASILGTGTNEQFF. V and J are TRBV5-6 and TRBJ2-1; TRBD1 matches 8 bases. The CDR3 is made up of 14 amino acids. Germline values: CDR1 SGHDT, CDR2 YYEEEE. V trimming: 6 bases; J trimming: 6 bases; junction bases outside the gene matches: 8.